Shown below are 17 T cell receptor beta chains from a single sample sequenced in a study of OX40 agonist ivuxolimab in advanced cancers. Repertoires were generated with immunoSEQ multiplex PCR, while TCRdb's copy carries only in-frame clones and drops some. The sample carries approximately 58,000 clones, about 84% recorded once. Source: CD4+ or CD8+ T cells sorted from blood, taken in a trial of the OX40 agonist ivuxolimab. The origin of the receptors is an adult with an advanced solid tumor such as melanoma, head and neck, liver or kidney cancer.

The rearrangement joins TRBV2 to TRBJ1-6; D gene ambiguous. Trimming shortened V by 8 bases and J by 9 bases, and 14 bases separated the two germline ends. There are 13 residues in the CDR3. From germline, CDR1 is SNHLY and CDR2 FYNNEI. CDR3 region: CASVKGEGSPLHF. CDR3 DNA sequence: TGTGCCAGCGTGAAGGGTGAAGGTTCACCCCTCCACTTT. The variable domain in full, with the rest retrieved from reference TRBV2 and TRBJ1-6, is EPEVTQTPSHQVTQMGQEVILRCVPISNHLYFYWYRQILGQKVEFLVSFYNNEISEKSEIFDDQFSVERPDGSNFTLKIRSTKLEDSAMYFCASVKGEGSPLHFGNGTRLTVT.

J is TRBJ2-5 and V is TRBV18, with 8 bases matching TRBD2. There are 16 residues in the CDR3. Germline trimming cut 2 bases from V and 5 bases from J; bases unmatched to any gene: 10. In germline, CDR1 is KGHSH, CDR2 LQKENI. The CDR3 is CASSPGLGGARETQYF. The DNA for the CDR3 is TGTGCCAGCTCACCAGGGCTCGGGGGGGCCCGGGAGACCCAGTACTTC.

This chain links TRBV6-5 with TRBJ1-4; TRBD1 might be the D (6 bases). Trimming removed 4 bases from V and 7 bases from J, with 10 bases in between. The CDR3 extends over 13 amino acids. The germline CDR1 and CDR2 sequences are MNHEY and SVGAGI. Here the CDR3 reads CASSWGRSEKLFF. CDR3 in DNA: TGTGCCAGCAGTTGGGGGCGTAGTGAAAAACTGTTTTTT.

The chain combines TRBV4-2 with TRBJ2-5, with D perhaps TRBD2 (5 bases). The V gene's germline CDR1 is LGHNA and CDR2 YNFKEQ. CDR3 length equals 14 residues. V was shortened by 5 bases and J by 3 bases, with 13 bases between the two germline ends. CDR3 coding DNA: TGTGCCAGCAGCACTAGACTTGGGGAAGAGACCCAGTACTTC. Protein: CASSTRLGEETQYF.

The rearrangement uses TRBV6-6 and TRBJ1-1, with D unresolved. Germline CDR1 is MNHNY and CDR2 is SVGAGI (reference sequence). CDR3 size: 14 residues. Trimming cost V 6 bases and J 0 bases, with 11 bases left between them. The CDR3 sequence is CASRPGSMNTEAFF. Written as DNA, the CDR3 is TGTGCCAGCAGACCAGGTAGCATGAACACTGAAGCTTTCTTT.

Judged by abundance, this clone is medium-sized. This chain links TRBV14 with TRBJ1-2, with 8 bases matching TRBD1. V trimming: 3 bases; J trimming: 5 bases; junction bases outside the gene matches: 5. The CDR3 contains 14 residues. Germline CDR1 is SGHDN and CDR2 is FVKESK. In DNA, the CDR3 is TGTGCCAGCAGCCACTCAGGGGGCTCGTATGGCTACACCTTC. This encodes CASSHSGGSYGYTF. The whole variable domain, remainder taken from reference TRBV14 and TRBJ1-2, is EAGVTQFPSHSVIEKGQTVTLRCDPISGHDNLYWYRRVMGKEIKFLLHFVKESKQDESGMPNNRFLAERTGGTYSTLKVQPAELEDSGVYFCASSHSGGSYGYTFGSGTRLTVV.

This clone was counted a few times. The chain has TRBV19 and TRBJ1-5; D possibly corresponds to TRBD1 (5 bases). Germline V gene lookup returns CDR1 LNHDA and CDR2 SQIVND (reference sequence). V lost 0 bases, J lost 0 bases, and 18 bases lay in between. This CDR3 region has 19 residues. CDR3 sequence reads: CASSIDRAFRGSSNQPQHF. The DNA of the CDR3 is TGTGCCAGTAGTATAGATCGGGCATTCCGGGGGAGTAGCAATCAGCCCCAGCATTTT.

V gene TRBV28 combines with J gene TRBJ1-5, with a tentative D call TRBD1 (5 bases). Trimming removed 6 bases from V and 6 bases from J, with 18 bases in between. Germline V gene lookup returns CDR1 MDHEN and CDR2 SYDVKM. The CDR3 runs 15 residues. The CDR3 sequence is CASSQGPALTQPQHF. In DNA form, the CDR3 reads TGTGCCAGCAGCCAGGGACCGGCCCTAACTCAGCCCCAGCATTTT.

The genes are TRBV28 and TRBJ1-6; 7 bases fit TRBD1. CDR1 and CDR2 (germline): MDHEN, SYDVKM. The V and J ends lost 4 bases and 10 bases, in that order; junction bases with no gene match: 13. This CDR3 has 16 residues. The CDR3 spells CASSSLRTGWVSPLHF. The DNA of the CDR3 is TGTGCCAGCAGTTCCCTCCGGACAGGATGGGTCTCACCCCTCCACTTT. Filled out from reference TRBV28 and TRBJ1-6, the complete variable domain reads DVKVTQSSRYLVKRTGEKVFLECVQDMDHENMFWYRQDPGLGLRLIYFSYDVKMKEKGDIPEGYSVSREKKERFSLILESASTNQTSMYLCASSSLRTGWVSPLHFGNGTRLTVT.

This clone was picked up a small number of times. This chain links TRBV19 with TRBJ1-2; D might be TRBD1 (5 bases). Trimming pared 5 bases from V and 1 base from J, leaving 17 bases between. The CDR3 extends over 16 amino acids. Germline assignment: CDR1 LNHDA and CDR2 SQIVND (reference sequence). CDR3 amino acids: CASSPIDEGHNYGYTF. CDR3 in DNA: TGTGCCAGTAGTCCAATAGACGAGGGGCATAACTATGGCTACACCTTC.

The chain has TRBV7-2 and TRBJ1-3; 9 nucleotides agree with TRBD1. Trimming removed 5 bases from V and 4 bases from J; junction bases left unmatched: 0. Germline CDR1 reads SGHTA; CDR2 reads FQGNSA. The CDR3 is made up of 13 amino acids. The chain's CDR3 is CASSGTGGNTIYF. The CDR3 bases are TGTGCCAGCAGCGGGACAGGGGGAAACACCATATATTTT.

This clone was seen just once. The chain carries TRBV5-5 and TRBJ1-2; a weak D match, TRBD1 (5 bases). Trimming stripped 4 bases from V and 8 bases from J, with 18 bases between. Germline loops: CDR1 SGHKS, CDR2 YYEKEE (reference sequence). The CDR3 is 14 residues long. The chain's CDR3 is CASSQSPSDRGYTF. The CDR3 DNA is TGTGCCAGCAGCCAGAGCCCCAGCGACAGAGGCTACACCTTC.

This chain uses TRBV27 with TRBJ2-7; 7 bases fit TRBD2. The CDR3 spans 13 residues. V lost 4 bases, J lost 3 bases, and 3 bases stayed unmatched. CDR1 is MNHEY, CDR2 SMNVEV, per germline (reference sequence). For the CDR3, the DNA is TGTGCCAGCAGTTCTGGGGGGGACTACGAGCAGTACTTC. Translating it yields CASSSGGDYEQYF.

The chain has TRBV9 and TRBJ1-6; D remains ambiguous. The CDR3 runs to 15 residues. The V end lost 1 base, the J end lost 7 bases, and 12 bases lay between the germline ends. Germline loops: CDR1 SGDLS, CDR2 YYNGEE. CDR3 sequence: CASSVRESPNSPLHF. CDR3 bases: TGTGCCAGCAGCGTACGGGAAAGCCCCAATTCACCCCTCCACTTT.

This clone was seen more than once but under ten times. This chain's CDR3 is CAWGAGTPPYEQYF. The CDR3 region has the DNA TGTGCCTGGGGGGCCGGGACGCCTCCCTACGAGCAGTACTTC. The V call is TRBV30, the J call TRBJ2-7; D may match TRBD1 or TRBD2 (5 bases each). CDR1 and CDR2 from the germline V gene are GTSNPN and SVGIG (reference sequence). The CDR3 runs to 14 residues. The V end lost 5 bases, the J end lost 2 bases, and 16 bases lay between the germline ends.

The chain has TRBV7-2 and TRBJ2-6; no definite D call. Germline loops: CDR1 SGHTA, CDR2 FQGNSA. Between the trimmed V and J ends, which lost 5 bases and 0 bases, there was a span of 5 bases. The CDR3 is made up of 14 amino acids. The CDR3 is CASSARSGANVLTF. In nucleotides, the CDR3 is TGTGCCAGCAGCGCCCGCTCTGGGGCCAACGTCCTGACTTTC.

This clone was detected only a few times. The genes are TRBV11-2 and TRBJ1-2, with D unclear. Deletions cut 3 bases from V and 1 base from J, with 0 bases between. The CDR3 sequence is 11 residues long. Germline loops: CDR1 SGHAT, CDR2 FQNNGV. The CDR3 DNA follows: TGTGCCAGCAGCTTTAACTATGGCTACACCTTC. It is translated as CASSFNYGYTF.